The T cell receptor (beta chain) described here comes from a study of T cell responses to AZD1222 COVID-19 vaccine. With regard to this clone: Its target is unknown.

Broader study findings: Donors were mostly white British, more females; clonal diversity possibly underestimated. It was only after the peak T cell response that any repertoires were sampled. Only a handful of AZD1222 recipients tested seropositive at baseline. Reports say nearly half of spike-specific TCRs go after unmutated variant regions.

The junction had 2 bases not matched to a gene; V was cut back by 4 bases and J by 3 bases. The CDR3 length is 15 residues. Germline V gene lookup returns CDR1 LNHNV and CDR2 YYDKDF (reference sequence). Profiling relied on immunoSEQ multiplex PCR, and the TCRdb table lists in-frame clones only, not all of them. The sample consists of tens of thousands of clones, almost 90% of them appearing once. The sequences come from peripheral blood, collected 28 days after the second AZD1222 dose. The TCR comes from an adult who received the AZD1222 COVID-19 vaccine. This chain connects TRBV15 to TRBJ2-3; 12 positions agree with TRBD2. CDR3 loop: CATSTGTSGTDTQYF. DNA of the CDR3: TGTGCCACCAGCACCGGGACTAGCGGGACAGATACGCAGTATTTT.